The next 21 T cell receptor beta chains were all read from a single sample in a study of cytomegalovirus exposure and HLA in healthy donors. Here immunoSEQ multiplex PCR was the method, and the copy in TCRdb shows in-frame clones only, minus some. Here the sample spans some 88,000 clones, 95% to 97% being singletons. What was sequenced was PBMCs. Receptors were obtained from a young man in good health and CMV-seronegative.

V gene TRBV30 combines with J gene TRBJ1-2; 9 bases align to TRBD1. CDR3 size: 15 residues. The germline V gene has CDR1 GTSNPN and CDR2 SVGIG (reference sequence). The V gene end was trimmed by 3 bases and the J gene end by 4 bases; junction bases not matched to a gene: 9. The CDR3 here is CAWRRPTGGGYGYTF. CDR3 sequence (DNA): TGTGCCTGGAGAAGGCCGACAGGGGGGGGCTATGGCTACACCTTC.

This chain joins TRBV6-5 and TRBJ1-2; TRBD1 matches 10 bases. The CDR3 sequence is 14 residues long. CDR1 MNHEY and CDR2 SVGAGI come from the germline V gene. V shed 6 bases and J 3 bases; nucleotides not matched to a gene: 4. The CDR3 sequence is CASRTGQGYYGYTF. CDR3 DNA: TGTGCCAGCAGAACGGGACAGGGGTACTATGGCTACACCTTC.

This clone was seen a single time. The CDR3 DNA reads as TGCGCCAGCAGCTCAGGGGTGTTCGGCACAGATACGCAGTATTTT. Amino acid sequence: CASSSGVFGTDTQYF. V gene TRBV5-1 combines with J gene TRBJ2-3, with D possibly matching TRBD1 (6 bases). Looked up from germline, CDR1 is SGHRS and CDR2 is YFSETQ. The CDR3 extends over 15 amino acids. Trimming took off 3 bases at V and 1 base at J, with 12 bases between the two ends.

V gene TRBV7-9 combines with J gene TRBJ1-1; perhaps TRBD1 as D (6 bases). The CDR3 has 14 residues. Per germline, CDR1 SEHNR and CDR2 FQNEAQ (reference sequence). Trimming removed 4 bases from V and 3 bases from J, with 12 bases in between. The CDR3 here is CASSWEGGDTEAFF. The DNA of the CDR3 is TGTGCCAGCAGCTGGGAGGGGGGGGACACTGAAGCTTTCTTT. Filled out from reference TRBV7-9 and TRBJ1-1, the complete variable domain reads DTGVSQNPRHKITKRGQNVTFRCDPISEHNRLYWYRQTLGQGPEFLTYFQNEAQLEKSRLLSDRFSAERPKGSFSTLEIQRTEQGDSAMYLCASSWEGGDTEAFFGQGTRLTVV.

V is TRBV13 and J is TRBJ2-7; a possible D gene is TRBD2 (6 bases). Germline V gene sequence: CDR1 PRHDT, CDR2 FYEKMQ (reference sequence). This CDR3 is 13 amino acids long. Trimming cost V 4 bases and J 3 bases, with 10 bases left between them. This CDR3 reads CASSSGVNYEQYF. As DNA, the CDR3 is TGTGCCAGCAGCTCGGGGGTCAACTACGAGCAGTACTTC.

This clone occurred once. The chain couples TRBV10-1 to TRBJ2-3; TRBD2 matches at 9 bases. The V gene's germline CDR1 is WNHNN and CDR2 SYGVQD (reference sequence). V gave up 0 bases and J gave up 3 bases; unmatched junction bases: 7. The CDR3 is 17 residues long. The CDR3 DNA is TGCGCCAGCAGTGAGTCGAGGCTAGCGGGAAATACAGATACGCAGTATTTT. This translates into CASSESRLAGNTDTQYF.

This clone has just one count. This chain joins TRBV9 and TRBJ2-1, with TRBD2 matching 8 bases. Trimming removed 0 bases from V and 5 bases from J; junction bases left unmatched: 7. There are 16 residues in the CDR3. CDR1 SGDLS and CDR2 YYNGEE come from the germline V gene. The CDR3 region is CASSVEPGGPNNEQFF. CDR3 DNA: TGTGCCAGCAGCGTAGAACCGGGAGGGCCGAACAATGAGCAGTTCTTC.

The chain recombines TRBV28 with TRBJ2-1; TRBD2 matches at 12 bases. The length of the CDR3 is 16 residues. J lost 3 bases, V lost 8 bases, and 8 bases had no gene match. CDR1 and CDR2 from the germline V gene are MDHEN and SYDVKM. This CDR3 reads CASDPASGRVYNEQFF. DNA for the CDR3: TGTGCCAGCGACCCGGCTAGCGGGAGGGTCTACAATGAGCAGTTCTTC.

The chain is built from TRBV27 and TRBJ2-7, with D possibly TRBD1 on 5 matching bases. CDR1 MNHEY and CDR2 SMNVEV come from the germline V gene (reference sequence). The CDR3 extends over 14 amino acids. Deletions cut 2 bases from V and 0 bases from J, with 8 bases between. The CDR3 bases are TGTGCCAGCAGTTTACGCAGGGCCTCCTACGAGCAGTACTTC. Translating gives CASSLRRASYEQYF.

The rearrangement uses TRBV27 and TRBJ1-1; weak D call: TRBD1 (6 bases). Germline V CDR1 and CDR2: MNHEY, SMNVEV (reference sequence). The CDR3 has 14 residues. V dropped 8 bases and J dropped 4 bases, with 17 bases sitting between them. CDR3: CASALQGGITEAFF. For the CDR3, the DNA is TGTGCCAGCGCCTTACAGGGTGGGATCACTGAAGCTTTCTTT.

V is TRBV5-1 and J is TRBJ1-1; the D is unclear. Germline V lookup: CDR1 SGHRS, CDR2 YFSETQ. Trimming left V 0 bases short and J 3 bases short, with 9 bases between. The CDR3 extends over 14 amino acids. The CDR3 reads CASSLAGDDTEAFF. The CDR3 DNA reads as TGCGCCAGCAGCTTGGCCGGGGATGACACTGAAGCTTTCTTT.

The chain carries TRBV18 and TRBJ2-1; possible D gene TRBD1, 6 bases. V lost 2 bases and J 4 bases, leaving 12 bases between the germline ends. This CDR3 has 15 residues. The V gene's germline CDR1 is KGHSH and CDR2 LQKENI. CDR3 in amino acids: CASSPIQGRYNEQFF. CDR3 nucleotides: TGTGCCAGCTCACCAATCCAGGGGCGGTACAATGAGCAGTTCTTC.

The CDR3 DNA sequence: TGTGCCAGCAGGACAGGGTCGGGGGAGCAGTACTTC. Its translation is CASRTGSGEQYF. The rearrangement uses TRBV2 and TRBJ2-7, with TRBD1 identical over 7 bases. Per germline, CDR1 SNHLY and CDR2 FYNNEI. With 6 bases clipped from V and 7 bases from J, the junction kept 6 bases outside the gene matches. This CDR3 is 12 amino acids long.

This rearrangement joins TRBV28 to TRBJ1-2; D unclear. The CDR3 is made up of 15 amino acids. Trimming removed 6 bases from V and 4 bases from J, with 18 bases in between. The germline CDR1 and CDR2 sequences are MDHEN and SYDVKM. The CDR3 DNA follows: TGTGCCAGCAGCTTCCCAGCGGACCCCTTCTATGGCTACACCTTC. Its translation: CASSFPADPFYGYTF.

This chain links TRBV6-5 with TRBJ1-3; D possibly corresponds to TRBD1 (5 bases). The CDR3 is 13 amino acids. The V gene lost 10 bases and the J gene lost 4 bases, with 14 bases spanning the gap. Germline V gene lookup returns CDR1 MNHEY and CDR2 SVGAGI. The CDR3 reads CATSTVRGNTIYF. The CDR3 DNA sequence: TGTGCCACTTCGACAGTCCGCGGAAACACCATATATTTT.

CDR3 sequence: CASSPGRGTYEQYF. The CDR3 nucleotides are TGTGCCAGCAGCCCGGGGAGGGGAACCTACGAGCAGTACTTC. The rearrangement uses TRBV5-5 and TRBJ2-7, with 7 bases fitting TRBD2. Germline CDR1 and CDR2: SGHKS and YYEKEE (reference sequence). This CDR3 has 14 amino acids. The V segment lost 4 bases and the J segment 2 bases; nucleotides outside the gene matches: 6.

This clone has a single count. This sequence joins TRBV6-1 and TRBJ2-7, with TRBD2 matching over 7 bases. The V segment lost 3 bases and the J segment 4 bases; nucleotides outside the gene matches: 6. The CDR3 is 14 amino acids. Germline loops: CDR1 MNHNS, CDR2 SASEGT. The CDR3 reads CASSDYPGGYEQYV. CDR3 DNA: TGTGCCAGCAGTGACTATCCGGGAGGATACGAGCAGTACGTC.

The CDR3 reads CASSGRPGPDYGYTF. CDR3 DNA sequence: TGTGCCAGCAGTGGAAGGCCAGGGCCCGACTATGGCTACACCTTC. The chain links TRBV6-1 to TRBJ1-2; possibly TRBD1 for D (5 bases). The CDR3 is 15 amino acids. CDR1 is MNHNS, CDR2 SASEGT, per germline. Trimming took 4 bases from V and 3 from J, leaving 15 bases between them.

This clone has just one count. The chain combines TRBV6-5 with TRBJ2-7; 9 nucleotides agree with TRBD2. Per the germline V gene, CDR1 is MNHEY and CDR2 is SVGAGI. The CDR3 extends over 14 amino acids. Trimming cost V 6 bases and J 2 bases; bases outside gene matches: 5. The CDR3 sequence: CASRFSGSTYEQYF. The CDR3 DNA follows: TGTGCCAGCAGATTTAGCGGGAGTACCTACGAGCAGTACTTC.

The chain employs TRBV29-1 and TRBJ2-3; 9 bases align to TRBD2. The V gene's germline CDR1 is SQVTM and CDR2 ANQGSEA. This CDR3 comprises 14 residues. Losses at the gene ends were 4 bases for V and 6 bases for J; bases not matched to a gene: 8. Here the CDR3 DNA reads TGCAGCGTTGCCGTAGCGGGAGCAACCGATACGCAGTATTTT. As protein: CSVAVAGATDTQYF.

This rearrangement joins TRBV6-6 to TRBJ2-6; D not certain. CDR1 is MNHNY, CDR2 SVGAGI, per germline (reference sequence). CDR3 length: 12 amino acids. Trimming left V 9 bases short and J 5 bases short, with 8 bases between. CDR3 region: CASMSRANVLTF. CDR3 bases: TGTGCCAGTATGAGCAGGGCCAACGTCCTGACTTTC.